The present T cell receptor beta chain was sequenced within a study of blood T cell repertoires in COVID-19 (dated by TCRdb to the early 2020s). Background for the entire study: Samples covering the acute and convalescent phases of COVID-19 were provided by collaborators in the United States, Italy and Spain. Deeply sampled blood TCRbeta repertoires from subjects exposed to, actively infected with, or recovered from COVID-19 were included in the dataset. The repertoires were made available in a free public database intended to serve as a resource for research on the immune response to SARS-CoV-2. The material from the prospective study consisted of cDNA or gDNA derived from T cells, B-cell-depleted T cells, or PBMCs. The samples were drawn from the first 160 participants of the ongoing ImmuneRACE study and from 1,254 subjects provided by 6 global collaborators. HLA class I and class II types, where available, came from metadata supplied by the sample provider rather than from assay-based typing. Sample metadata almost always included a de-identified subject ID, COVID-19 status, age in years and sex. Results the study describes overall, beyond this receptor: Clinical and demographic metadata were provided uncurated, with the amount varying by source and participant.

TCRbeta CDR3 regions were amplified from genomic DNA by means of the immunoSEQ Assay, a bias-controlled multiplex PCR. In the source study's methods: Nucleated cell counts per sample were estimated from amplification of reference gene primers within the assay. To quantify the absolute abundance of each unique TCRbeta CDR3 rearrangement, sequence reads were collapsed and filtered. For each sample, productive Simpson clonality was calculated by taking the square root of Simpson's diversity index across productive rearrangements. The table comes from immuneACCESS by way of TCRdb, which keeps in-frame sequences with V and J called. Part of the clones is missing from these tables; in studies checked, under half for an unresolved V gene and the rest for unknown reasons. The V and J calls and clone size come from that table; D and trimming were worked out from the DNA. The sample table holds roughly 29,000 clones, of which roughly 80% were seen once. The top ten clonotypes cover 9% to 10% of the sample.

Collaborating institutions collected whole blood in K2EDTA tubes following their own protocols. Collaborator samples were shipped for TCRbeta analysis as frozen whole blood, isolated PBMCs, or DNA extracted from either sample type. On this clone itself: The specificity of this receptor is unknown. Per-base qualities were not stored, and no clone one base away is much larger.

Ends trimmed: V by 1 base, J by 2 bases; bases unmatched to a gene: 6. The cysteine opens and the phenylalanine closes a CDR3 of 16 amino acids. The read is trimmed to its CDR3 DNA, 48 bases read in frame from base 1. CDR1 MGHRA and CDR2 YSYEKL are derived from the germline V gene. This receptor chain uses TRBV4-1 and TRBJ2-5, with 8 central nucleotides matching TRBD1. This TCR came from an elderly man with active COVID-19. Sequenced sample: peripheral blood. This receptor carries the CDR3 CASSQGGTGQQETQYF. The base sequence is TGCGCCAGCAGCCAAGGCGGGACAGGCCAACAAGAGACCCAGTACTTC.